The present T cell receptor (beta chain) was sequenced within a study of molecular identifiers for immune sequencing clone quantification. Broader study findings: Detecting spiked Jurkat TCR RNA from one cell among about a million naive cells was reportedly possible. In naive cells, clones above 20 RNA copies held under 1% of molecules, whereas in effector cells they held over 99%.

Naive CD8 T cells were sorted, and the gate applied was CD8+CD4-CCR7+CD45RA+. The CDR3 is 15 amino acids. The J segment lost 2 bases and the V segment lost 4 bases, leaving 9 bases of the junction unmatched. The germline V gene has CDR1 SGDLS and CDR2 YYNGEE. This clonotype was observed a handful of times. What it binds is unknown. Generation of bulk TCR libraries relied on previously described methods and listed TCR primers. TCRdb fed the PCR reads into MiXCR, producing one record per CDR3 protein. The sample lists about half a million distinct CDR3 sequences, about 25% occurring once. This chain links TRBV9 with TRBJ2-7, with 7 bases matching TRBD2. The sequencing input was naive CD8+ T cells from blood, with Jurkat cell RNA spiked in. Subset described: FACS-sorted CD8+CD4-CCR7+CD45RA+ naive T cells. This TCR derives from a human donor in good health. Some libraries in this study had Jurkat cell RNA spiked in. The CDR3 loop is CASSPEASGTYEQYF. In DNA form, the CDR3 reads TGTGCCAGCAGCCCAGAGGCTAGCGGAACCTACGAGCAGTACTTC.